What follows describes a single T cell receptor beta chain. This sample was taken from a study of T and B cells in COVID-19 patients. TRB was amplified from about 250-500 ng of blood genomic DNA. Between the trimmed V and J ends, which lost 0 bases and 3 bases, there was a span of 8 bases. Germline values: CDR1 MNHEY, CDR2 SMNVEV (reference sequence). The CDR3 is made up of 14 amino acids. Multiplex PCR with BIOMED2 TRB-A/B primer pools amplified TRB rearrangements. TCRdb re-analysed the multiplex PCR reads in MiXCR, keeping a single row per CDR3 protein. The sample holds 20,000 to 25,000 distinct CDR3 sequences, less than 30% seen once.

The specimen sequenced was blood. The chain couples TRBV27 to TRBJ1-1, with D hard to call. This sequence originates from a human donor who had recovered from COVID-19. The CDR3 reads CASSLSKVYTEAFF. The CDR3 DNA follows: TGTGCCAGCAGTTTATCGAAAGTGTACACTGAAGCTTTCTTT.